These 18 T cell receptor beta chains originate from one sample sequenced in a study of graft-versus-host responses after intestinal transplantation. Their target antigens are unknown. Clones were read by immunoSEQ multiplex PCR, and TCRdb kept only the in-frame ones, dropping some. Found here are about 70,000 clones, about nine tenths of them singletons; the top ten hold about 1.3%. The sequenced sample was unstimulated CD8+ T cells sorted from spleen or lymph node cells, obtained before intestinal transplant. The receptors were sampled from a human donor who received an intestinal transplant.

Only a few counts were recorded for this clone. The CDR3, as DNA: TGTGCCAGTTCGATCAGCTCTGGAAACACCATATATTTT. It encodes CASSISSGNTIYF. This sequence joins TRBV6-5 and TRBJ1-3; D is unclear. The CDR3 extends over 13 amino acids. Germline V CDR1 and CDR2: MNHEY, SVGAGI. Trimming pared 9 bases from V and 0 bases from J, leaving 9 bases between.

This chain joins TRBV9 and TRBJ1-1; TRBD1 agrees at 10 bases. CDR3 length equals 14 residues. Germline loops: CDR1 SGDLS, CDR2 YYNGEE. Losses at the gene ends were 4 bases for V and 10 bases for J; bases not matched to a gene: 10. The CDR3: CASSLGQGRLVAFF. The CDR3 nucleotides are TGTGCCAGCAGCCTGGGACAGGGGAGGCTGGTAGCTTTCTTT. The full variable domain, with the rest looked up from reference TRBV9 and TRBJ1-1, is DSGVTQTPKHLITATGQRVTLRCSPRSGDLSVYWYQQSLDQGLQFLIQYYNGEERAKGNILERFSAQQFPDLHSELNLSSLELGDSALYFCASSLGQGRLVAFFGQGTRLTVV.

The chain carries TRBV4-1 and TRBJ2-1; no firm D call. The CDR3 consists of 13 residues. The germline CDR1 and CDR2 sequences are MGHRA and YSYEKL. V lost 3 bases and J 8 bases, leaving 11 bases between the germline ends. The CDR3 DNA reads TGCGCCAGCAGCCACCTAACCCTGGATGAGCAGTTCTTC. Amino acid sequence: CASSHLTLDEQFF.

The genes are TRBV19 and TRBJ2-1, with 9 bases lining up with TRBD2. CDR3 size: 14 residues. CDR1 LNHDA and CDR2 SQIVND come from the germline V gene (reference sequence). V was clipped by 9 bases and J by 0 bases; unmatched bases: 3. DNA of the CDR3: TGTGCCAGCGGGCGGGGGGGCTCCTACAATGAGCAGTTCTTC. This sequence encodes CASGRGGSYNEQFF. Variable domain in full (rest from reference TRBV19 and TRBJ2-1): DGGITQSPKYLFRKEGQNVTLSCEQNLNHDAMYWYRQDPGQGLRLIYYSQIVNDFQKGDIAEGYSVSREKKESFPLTVTSAQKNPTAFYLCASGRGGSYNEQFFGPGTRLTVL.

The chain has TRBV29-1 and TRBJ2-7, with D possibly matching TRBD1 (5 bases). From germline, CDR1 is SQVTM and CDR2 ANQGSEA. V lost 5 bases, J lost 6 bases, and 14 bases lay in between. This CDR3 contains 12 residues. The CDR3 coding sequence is TGCAGCGTTTTGTCAGGGCCTAGCGAGCAGTACTTC. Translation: CSVLSGPSEQYF.

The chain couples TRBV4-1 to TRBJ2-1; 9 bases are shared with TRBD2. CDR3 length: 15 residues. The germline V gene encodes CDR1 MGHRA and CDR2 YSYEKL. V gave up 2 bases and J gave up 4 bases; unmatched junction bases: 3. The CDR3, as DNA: TGCGCCAGCAGCCAAATAGCGGGGGCGTACAATGAGCAGTTCTTC. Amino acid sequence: CASSQIAGAYNEQFF.

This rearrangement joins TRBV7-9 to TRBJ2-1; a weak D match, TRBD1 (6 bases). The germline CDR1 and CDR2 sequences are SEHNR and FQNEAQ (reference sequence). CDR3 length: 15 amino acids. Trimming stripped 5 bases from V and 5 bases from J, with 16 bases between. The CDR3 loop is CASSPLDRPNNEQFF. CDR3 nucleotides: TGTGCCAGCAGCCCTCTCGACAGGCCGAACAATGAGCAGTTCTTC.

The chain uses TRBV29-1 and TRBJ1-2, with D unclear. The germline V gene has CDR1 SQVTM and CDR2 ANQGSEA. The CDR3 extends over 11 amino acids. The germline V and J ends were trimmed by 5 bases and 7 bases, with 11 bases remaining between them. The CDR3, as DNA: TGCAGCGTTCCCCGGGTGGGTGGCTACACCTTC. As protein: CSVPRVGGYTF. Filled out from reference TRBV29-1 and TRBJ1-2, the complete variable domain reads SAVISQKPSRDICQRGTSLTIQCQVDSQVTMMFWYRQQPGQSLTLIATANQGSEATYESGFVIDKFPISRPNLTFSTLTVSNMSPEDSSIYLCSVPRVGGYTFGSGTRLTVV.

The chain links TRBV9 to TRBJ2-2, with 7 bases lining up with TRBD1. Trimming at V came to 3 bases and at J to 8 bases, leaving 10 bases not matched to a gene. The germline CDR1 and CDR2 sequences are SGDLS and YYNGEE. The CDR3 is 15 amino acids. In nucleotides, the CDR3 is TGTGCCAGCAGCGCCCGACAGGGCGGTCAGGGGGAGCTGTTTTTT. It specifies CASSARQGGQGELFF.

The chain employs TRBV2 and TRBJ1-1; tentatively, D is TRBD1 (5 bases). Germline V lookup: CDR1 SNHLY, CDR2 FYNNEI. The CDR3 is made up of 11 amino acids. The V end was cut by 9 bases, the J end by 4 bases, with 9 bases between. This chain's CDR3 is CARTGGTEAFF. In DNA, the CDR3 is TGTGCCAGGACGGGGGGCACTGAAGCTTTCTTT.

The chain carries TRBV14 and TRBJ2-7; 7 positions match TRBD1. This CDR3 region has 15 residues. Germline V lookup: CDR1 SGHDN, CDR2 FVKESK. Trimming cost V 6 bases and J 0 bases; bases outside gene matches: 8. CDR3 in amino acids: CASRGRDSFSYEQYF. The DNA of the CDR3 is TGTGCCAGCAGAGGCCGGGACAGTTTCTCCTACGAGCAGTACTTC.

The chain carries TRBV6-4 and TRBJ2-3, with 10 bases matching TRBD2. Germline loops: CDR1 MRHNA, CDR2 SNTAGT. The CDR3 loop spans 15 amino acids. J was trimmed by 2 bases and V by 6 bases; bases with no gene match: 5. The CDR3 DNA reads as TGTGCCAGCAGCGAAGCGGGGGGGCCCACAGATACGCAGTATTTT. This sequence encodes CASSEAGGPTDTQYF.

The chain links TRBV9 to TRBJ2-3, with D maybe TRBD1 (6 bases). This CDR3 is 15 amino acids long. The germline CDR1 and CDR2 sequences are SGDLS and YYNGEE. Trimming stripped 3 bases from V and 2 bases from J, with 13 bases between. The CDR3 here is CASSAPGQITDTQYF. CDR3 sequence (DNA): TGTGCCAGCAGCGCACCGGGACAAATCACAGATACGCAGTATTTT. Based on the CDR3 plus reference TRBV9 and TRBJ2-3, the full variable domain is DSGVTQTPKHLITATGQRVTLRCSPRSGDLSVYWYQQSLDQGLQFLIQYYNGEERAKGNILERFSAQQFPDLHSELNLSSLELGDSALYFCASSAPGQITDTQYFGPGTRLTVL.

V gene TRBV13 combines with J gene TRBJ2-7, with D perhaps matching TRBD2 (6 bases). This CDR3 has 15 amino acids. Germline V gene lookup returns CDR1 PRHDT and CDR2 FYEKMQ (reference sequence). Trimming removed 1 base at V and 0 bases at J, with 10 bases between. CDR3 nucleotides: TGTGCCAGCAGCTTAGCGGGGGAGGCCTCCTACGAGCAGTACTTC. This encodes CASSLAGEASYEQYF.

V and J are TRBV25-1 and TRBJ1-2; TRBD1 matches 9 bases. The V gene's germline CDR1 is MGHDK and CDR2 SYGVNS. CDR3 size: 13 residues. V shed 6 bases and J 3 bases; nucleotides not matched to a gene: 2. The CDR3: CASRGQGHYGYTF. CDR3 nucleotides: TGTGCCAGCAGGGGACAGGGACACTATGGCTACACCTTC.

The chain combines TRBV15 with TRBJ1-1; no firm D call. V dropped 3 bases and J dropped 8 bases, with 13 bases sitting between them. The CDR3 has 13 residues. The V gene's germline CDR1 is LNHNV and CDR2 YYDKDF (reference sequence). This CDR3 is CATSSLMSAEAFF. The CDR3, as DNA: TGTGCCACCAGCAGCCTAATGTCCGCCGAAGCTTTCTTT. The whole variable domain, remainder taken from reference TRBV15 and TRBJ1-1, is DAMVIQNPRYQVTQFGKPVTLSCSQTLNHNVMYWYQQKSSQAPKLLFHYYDKDFNNEADTPDNFQSRRPNTSFCFLDIRSPGLGDTAMYLCATSSLMSAEAFFGQGTRLTVV.

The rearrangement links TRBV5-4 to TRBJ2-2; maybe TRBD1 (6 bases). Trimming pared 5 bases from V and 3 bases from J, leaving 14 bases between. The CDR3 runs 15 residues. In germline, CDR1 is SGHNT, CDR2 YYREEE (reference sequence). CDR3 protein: CASRSRGVDTGELFF. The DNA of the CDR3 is TGTGCCAGCAGGTCCAGGGGCGTAGACACCGGGGAGCTGTTTTTT.

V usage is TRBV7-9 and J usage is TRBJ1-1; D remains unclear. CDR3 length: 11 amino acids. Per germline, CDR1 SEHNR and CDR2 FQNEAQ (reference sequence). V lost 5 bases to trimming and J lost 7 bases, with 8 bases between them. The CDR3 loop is CASSRGVEAFF. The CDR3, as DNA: TGTGCCAGCAGCCGCGGTGTTGAAGCTTTCTTT.